A selection of T cell receptor beta chains follows, all from one sample in a study of blood T cells in healthy people across ages. TCRdb re-derived calls from the 5' RACE reads in MiXCR, one entry per CDR3 protein. The sample contains roughly 1,000,000 distinct CDR3 sequences, 20% to 25% of which appear only once. The data also belong to a second study, concerning T cells of mothers and their children.

The sequencing sample was made of blood. These receptors originate from a girl aged 2 to 10 in good health. Both conserved end residues are part of each CDR3.

v_gene: TRBV7-9
j_gene: TRBJ2-5
CDR3aa: CASSLEARQGAGETQYF

v_gene: TRBV24-1
j_gene: TRBJ2-7
CDR3aa: CATSDSLDRRYF

v_gene: TRBV14
j_gene: TRBJ1-6
CDR3aa: CASSQRIGGFGNSPLHF

v_gene: TRBV9
j_gene: TRBJ1-3
CDR3aa: CASSPYKSSGNTIYF

v_gene: TRBV6-6
j_gene: TRBJ2-5
CDR3aa: CASSEVRKFF

v_gene: TRBV10-3
j_gene: TRBJ2-3
CDR3aa: CAIKKEGSTDTQYF

v_gene: TRBV7-2
j_gene: -
CDR3aa: CASSLVNSYYEQYF

v_gene: TRBV11-3
j_gene: TRBJ2-5
CDR3aa: CASSHREVAGVIETQYF

v_gene: TRBV11-2
j_gene: TRBJ1-6
CDR3aa: CASSFAGFYRSPLHF

v_gene: TRBV5-6
j_gene: TRBJ2-1
CDR3aa: CASSLERLAVEWDNEQFF

v_gene: TRBV29-1
j_gene: TRBJ2-7
CDR3aa: CSVEEKTGGEPYEQYF

v_gene: TRBV29-1
j_gene: TRBJ2-7
CDR3aa: CSVCPGTEYPQQYF

v_gene: TRBV20-1
j_gene: TRBJ2-7
CDR3aa: CSPIKAPEQYF

v_gene: TRBV28
j_gene: TRBJ1-2
CDR3aa: CASSWDRVYGYTF

v_gene: TRBV5-6
j_gene: TRBJ1-6
CDR3aa: CASNGRGWTDSYNSPLHF

v_gene: TRBV4-3
j_gene: TRBJ2-1
CDR3aa: CASSQKAGGPLFF

v_gene: TRBV4-1
j_gene: TRBJ2-7
CDR3aa: CASSQDRLLAYEQYF

v_gene: TRBV9
j_gene: TRBJ2-7
CDR3aa: CASSGQTGEQYF

v_gene: TRBV20-1
j_gene: TRBJ2-5
CDR3aa: CSARGPRDQETQYF

v_gene: TRBV6-2/TRBV6-3
j_gene: TRBJ2-1
CDR3aa: CASSFPGTYNEQFF

v_gene: TRBV29-1
j_gene: TRBJ1-4
CDR3aa: CRTKGGHSAKLFF

v_gene: TRBV2
j_gene: TRBJ2-7
CDR3aa: CASSGERSSYEQCF

v_gene: TRBV7-9
j_gene: TRBJ2-2
CDR3aa: CASSLSSILRDNTGELFF

v_gene: TRBV5-6
j_gene: TRBJ2-5
CDR3aa: CASSLVRDGSTQYF

v_gene: TRBV11-2
j_gene: TRBJ1-5
CDR3aa: CASSLMFGGQGVVTAQPQHF

v_gene: TRBV29-1
j_gene: TRBJ1-1
CDR3aa: CSVEDLPLEAFF

v_gene: TRBV28
j_gene: -
CDR3aa: CASIPGLSDEQYF

v_gene: TRBV20-1
j_gene: TRBJ2-2
CDR3aa: CSARDFRVTGELFF

v_gene: TRBV7-7
j_gene: TRBJ2-5
CDR3aa: CASSLGSGYMETQYF

v_gene: TRBV7-9
j_gene: TRBJ2-7
CDR3aa: CASSLLGQRPYEQYF

v_gene: TRBV6-2/TRBV6-3
j_gene: TRBJ2-2
CDR3aa: CASSRDSNTGELFF

v_gene: TRBV7-9
j_gene: -
CDR3aa: CASSFSGGENPLLPTEQYF

v_gene: TRBV21-1
j_gene: TRBJ2-5
CDR3aa: CASSNRNSSEETQYF

v_gene: TRBV6-5
j_gene: TRBJ1-6
CDR3aa: CASRPGTEDNSPLHF

v_gene: TRBV6-2/TRBV6-3
j_gene: TRBJ2-7
CDR3aa: CASSFTGTGATTYEQYF